The source of this T cell receptor beta chain is a study of T-cell reconstitution after alpha-beta-depleted transplantation in children. Study findings and constraints: In patients about two months after transplant, alpha-beta T cells reportedly arose from several hundred expanded graft clones. One year after transplant, T-cell counts and diversity came mostly from newly produced T cells.

Germline V gene data show CDR1 as SQVTM and CDR2 as ANQGSEA. Deletions cut 2 bases from V and 6 bases from J, with 16 bases between. The CDR3 runs 14 residues. This clonotype was recorded once. Its antigen remains unidentified. Molecular barcoding with unique molecular identifiers was used for the TCRbeta library. MiXCR, applied by TCRdb to the PCR reads, yields one record per CDR3 protein. The sample lists just under 350,000 distinct CDR3 sequences, 15% to 20% occurring once. The material sequenced was PBMCs, mostly from graft donor cells, taken 360 days after TCRalphabeta/CD19-depleted stem cell transplant. The J gene is TRBJ1-2, the V gene TRBV29-1; the D gene is possibly TRBD1 (6 bases). This clonotype was sampled from a male patient aged 2 to 10 who had a stem cell transplant for acute lymphoblastic leukemia, so the T cells may come from the graft donor. CDR3 residues: CSVESLGRGDGYTF. For the CDR3, the DNA is TGCAGCGTTGAAAGCCTGGGGAGGGGGGATGGCTACACCTTC. Looking up the rest from reference TRBV29-1 and TRBJ1-2 gives the full variable domain: SAVISQKPSRDICQRGTSLTIQCQVDSQVTMMFWYRQQPGQSLTLIATANQGSEATYESGFVIDKFPISRPNLTFSTLTVSNMSPEDSSIYLCSVESLGRGDGYTFGSGTRLTVV.